The 6 T cell receptor beta chains in this list originate from one sample, sequenced in a study of T cell repertoires in cytomegalovirus infection. Antigens of these TCRs are unknown. Via MiXCR, TCRdb re-called the reads, giving one row per CDR3 protein. The table lists about 85,000 distinct CDR3 sequences, roughly 44% of them singletons. Here the sequenced sample was CD8+ T cells from cultured PBMCs, taken from culture after CMV antigen stimulation. All receptors come from a human donor in good health (CMV status not recorded). Some clones in this sample may be carry-over from other donors' samples.

The chain employs TRBV7-6 and TRBJ1-5; 9 nucleotides match TRBD1. The CDR3 extends over 18 amino acids. CDR1 is SGHVS and CDR2 is FNYEAQ in the germline V gene. The J segment lost 0 bases and the V segment lost 5 bases, leaving 11 bases of the junction unmatched. CDR3 nucleotide sequence: TGTGCCAGCAGCCCGGACAGGGGATCGAGATATAGCAATCAGCCCCAGCATTTT. The encoded protein is CASSPDRGSRYSNQPQHF.

The gene calls are TRBV5-4 and TRBJ1-3; the D is unclear. Germline V gene sequence: CDR1 SGHNT, CDR2 YYREEE (reference sequence). Trimming removed 4 bases from V and 4 bases from J, with 21 bases in between. The CDR3 is 17 residues long. The DNA for the CDR3 is TGTGCCAGCAGCCAAGTCCCCGGGCGCTCGATAGGAAACACCATATATTTT. Amino acid sequence: CASSQVPGRSIGNTIYF.

The chain recombines TRBV20-1 with TRBJ2-2; TRBD1 matches at 11 bases. J was trimmed by 4 bases and V by 5 bases; bases with no gene match: 3. The CDR3 totals 14 residues. Germline values: CDR1 DFQATT, CDR2 SNEGSKA (reference sequence). The CDR3 is CSAFGQGATGELFF. Written as DNA, the CDR3 is TGCAGTGCTTTCGGACAGGGGGCCACCGGGGAGCTGTTTTTT.

This clonotype was counted between two and nine times. The chain is built from TRBV7-8 and TRBJ2-1, with TRBD2 matching over 8 bases. Germline V gives CDR1 SGHVS, CDR2 FQNEAQ. With V trimmed by 1 base and J by 7 bases, 18 bases remained unmatched. This CDR3 region has 19 residues. The chain's CDR3 is CASSLGLAGGWPTINEQFF. CDR3 nucleotide sequence: TGTGCCAGCAGCTTAGGTCTAGCGGGCGGCTGGCCCACCATAAATGAGCAGTTCTTC. Complete variable domain (other parts from reference TRBV7-8 and TRBJ2-1): GAGVSQSPRYKVAKRGQDVALRCDPISGHVSLFWYQQALGQGPEFLTYFQNEAQLDKSGLPSDRFFAERPEGSVSTLKIQRTQQEDSAVYLCASSLGLAGGWPTINEQFFGPGTRLTVL.

This clonotype was observed a few times. J is TRBJ1-1 and V is TRBV7-8; D might be TRBD1 (5 bases). CDR3 size: 14 residues. Germline values: CDR1 SGHVS, CDR2 FQNEAQ. V was shortened by 0 bases and J by 12 bases, with 17 bases between the two germline ends. The DNA for the CDR3 is TGTGCCAGCAGCTTAGCGGGCCAGGGAACGGAATCTTTCTTT. It codes for CASSLAGQGTESFF.

This clonotype was seen a handful of times. This rearrangement joins TRBV11-2 to TRBJ1-1, with no clear D. The CDR3 runs to 18 residues. The V gene lost 5 bases and the J gene lost 0 bases, with 22 bases spanning the gap. CDR1 and CDR2 from the germline V gene are SGHAT and FQNNGV. The CDR3 DNA is TGTGCCAGCAGCGCGCTTAGCCGAAGAGAACTCATGAACACTGAAGCTTTCTTT. Its translation is CASSALSRRELMNTEAFF.